This T cell receptor beta chain was profiled in a study of Graves' ophthalmopathy and Graves' hyperthyroidism. Trimming pared 4 bases from V and 8 bases from J, leaving 20 bases between. The germline V gene has CDR1 SNHLY and CDR2 FYNNEI. This CDR3 contains 15 residues. Amplification from RNA transcripts yielded the TCR beta CDR3 regions. An opening RT-PCR round employed HTBI primers and preceded a second-round multiplex PCR. TCRdb re-derived calls from the multiplex PCR reads in MiXCR, one entry per CDR3 protein. This table holds 740,000 or so distinct CDR3 sequences, roughly two fifths found once. The table lists this clonotype with a few counts.

Specimen: peripheral blood. The receptor's source is an adult man with Graves' ophthalmopathy. The rearrangement links TRBV2 to TRBJ1-2; a possible D gene is TRBD1 (6 bases). The CDR3: CASSVPGGGQGGYTF. In nucleotides, the CDR3 is TGTGCCAGCAGTGTTCCCGGGGGGGGGCAGGGGGGCTACACCTTC. The complete variable domain, with remaining parts taken from reference TRBV2 and TRBJ1-2, reads EPEVTQTPSHQVTQMGQEVILRCVPISNHLYFYWYRQILGQKVEFLVSFYNNEISEKSEIFDDQFSVERPDGSNFTLKIRSTKLEDSAMYFCASSVPGGGQGGYTFGSGTRLTVV.